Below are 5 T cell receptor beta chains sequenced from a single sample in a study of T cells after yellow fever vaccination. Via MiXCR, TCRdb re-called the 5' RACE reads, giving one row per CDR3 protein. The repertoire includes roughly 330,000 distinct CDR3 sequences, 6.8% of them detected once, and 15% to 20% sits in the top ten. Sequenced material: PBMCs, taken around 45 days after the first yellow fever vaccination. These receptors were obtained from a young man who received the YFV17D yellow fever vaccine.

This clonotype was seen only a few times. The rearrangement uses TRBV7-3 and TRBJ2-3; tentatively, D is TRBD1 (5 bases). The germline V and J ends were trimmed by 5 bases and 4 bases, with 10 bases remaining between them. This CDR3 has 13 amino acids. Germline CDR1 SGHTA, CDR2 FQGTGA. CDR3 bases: TGTGCCAGCAGCACCCAGGGTGCAGATACGCAGTATTTT. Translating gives CASSTQGADTQYF.

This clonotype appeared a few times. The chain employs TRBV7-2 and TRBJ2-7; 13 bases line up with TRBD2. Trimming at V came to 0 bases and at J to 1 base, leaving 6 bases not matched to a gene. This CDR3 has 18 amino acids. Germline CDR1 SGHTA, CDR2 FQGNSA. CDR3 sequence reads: CASSLAGTSGVASYEQYF. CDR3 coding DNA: TGTGCCAGCAGCTTAGCCGGGACTAGCGGGGTAGCGTCCTACGAGCAGTACTTC.

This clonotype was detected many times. The CDR3 region has the DNA TGTGCCAGCAGTGAATTTGACGGCTACGAGCAGTACGTC. This encodes CASSEFDGYEQYV. The rearrangement links TRBV6-1 to TRBJ2-7; no clear D. The germline CDR1 and CDR2 sequences are MNHNS and SASEGT. With 2 bases removed from V and 3 bases from J, the gap between germline ends came to 8 bases. The CDR3 is 13 residues long.

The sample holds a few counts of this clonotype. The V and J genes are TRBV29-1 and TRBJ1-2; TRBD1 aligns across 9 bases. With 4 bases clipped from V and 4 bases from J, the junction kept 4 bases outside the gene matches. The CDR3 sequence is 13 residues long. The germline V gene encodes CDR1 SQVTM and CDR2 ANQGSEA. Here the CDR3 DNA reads TGCAGCGTTGGACAGGGGGGGACCTATGGCTACACCTTC. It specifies CSVGQGGTYGYTF.

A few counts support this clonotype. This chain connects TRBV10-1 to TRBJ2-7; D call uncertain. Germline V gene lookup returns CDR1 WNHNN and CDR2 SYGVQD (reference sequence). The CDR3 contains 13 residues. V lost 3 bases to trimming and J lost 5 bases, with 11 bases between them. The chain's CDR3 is CASSDSDRDEQYF. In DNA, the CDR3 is TGCGCCAGCAGTGACTCCGATCGGGACGAGCAGTACTTC.